Below, one T cell receptor (beta chain) is given with its context. Its antigen is currently unknown. These data originate in a study of T cell responses to AZD1222 COVID-19 vaccine. Overall study: Second-dose schedules of about 4 or about 12 weeks were combined.

Sequencing used immunoSEQ multiplex PCR; TCRdb keeps in-frame clones, though not all of them. The table shows 150,000 to 200,000 clones, with 80% to 95% occurring only once. Study-level results: The sample set comprised mostly white British donors with more females, and clonal diversity was possibly underestimated. Of the AZD1222 recipients, only six or seven were seropositive at baseline.

Germline CDR1 MNHNY, CDR2 SVGAGI (reference sequence). V shed 9 bases and J shed 9 bases, with 13 bases lying between them. The CDR3 length is 11 residues. This chain links TRBV6-6 with TRBJ2-3; tentative D call: TRBD2 (6 bases). This TCR came from an adult in good health. The input for sequencing was peripheral blood, taken on day 0 of AZD1222 vaccination. The CDR3 DNA reads TGTGCCAGTTGGGGCCGGGGGACGCAGTATTTT. This gives the protein CASWGRGTQYF.